Described below is a single T cell receptor (beta chain) sequence and its context. The antigen remains undetermined. The data were taken from a study of T cell repertoires in cytomegalovirus infection. The overall study: From public TCR beta signatures came an indication of both CMV infection and matching HLA type.

Germline V lookup: CDR1 SGHTA, CDR2 FQGNSA. The CDR3 covers 14 residues. Trimming took off 3 bases at V and 5 bases at J, with 12 bases between the two ends. TCRdb called the reads again in MiXCR, with one record for every CDR3 protein. The sample has hundreds of thousands of distinct CDR3 sequences; 30% to 40% are singletons. Points from the study as a whole: HLA-C-restricted CMV clonotypes gave the most frequent clonotype in two of eight donors. The study identified carriers of CMV plus the relevant HLA from cumulative public TCR beta family frequency.

The clonotype originates from a human donor in good health (CMV status not recorded). Some clones in this sample may be carry-over from other donors' samples. V usage is TRBV7-2 and J usage is TRBJ2-3; tentatively, D is TRBD1 or TRBD2 (5 bases each). The input for sequencing was cultured PBMCs, taken from culture after CMV antigen stimulation. CDR3 loop: CASSLRGHEDTQYF. The CDR3 bases are TGTGCCAGCAGCTTGAGGGGTCATGAAGATACGCAGTATTTT.